This T cell receptor (beta chain) appears in the sequencing data of a study of radiation and T cells in renal cell carcinoma. For the study at large: Nephrectomy followed 15 Gy stereotactic body radiation by 4 weeks.

Time point indicated: baseline pretreatment blood. Treatment of the sample: 15 Gy SBRT to primary tumor, nephrectomy 4 weeks later. Germline-derived CDR1 and CDR2 are SEHNR and FQNEAQ (reference sequence). The CDR3 has 15 residues. After removal of 6 bases from V and 3 bases from J, the junction contained 9 bases not matched to a gene. Method: immunoSEQ multiplex PCR; TCRdb's copy keeps in-frame clones and lacks some. The data hold about 59,000 clones, with around 72% observed a single time. The V gene is TRBV7-9, the J gene TRBJ2-5, with 8 bases matching TRBD1. The receptor was derived from a man aged 60 to 75 with renal cell carcinoma. This specimen consisted of blood, obtained from a patient whose treatment included radiotherapy and nephrectomy. CDR3 in DNA: TGTGCCAGCAGGACGGACAGGGCGCTAAAAGAGACCCAGTACTTC. Translation gives CASRTDRALKETQYF. The full variable domain, rest sourced from reference TRBV7-9 and TRBJ2-5, is DTGVSQNPRHKITKRGQNVTFRCDPISEHNRLYWYRQTLGQGPEFLTYFQNEAQLEKSRLLSDRFSAERPKGSFSTLEIQRTEQGDSAMYLCASRTDRALKETQYFGPGTRLLVL.